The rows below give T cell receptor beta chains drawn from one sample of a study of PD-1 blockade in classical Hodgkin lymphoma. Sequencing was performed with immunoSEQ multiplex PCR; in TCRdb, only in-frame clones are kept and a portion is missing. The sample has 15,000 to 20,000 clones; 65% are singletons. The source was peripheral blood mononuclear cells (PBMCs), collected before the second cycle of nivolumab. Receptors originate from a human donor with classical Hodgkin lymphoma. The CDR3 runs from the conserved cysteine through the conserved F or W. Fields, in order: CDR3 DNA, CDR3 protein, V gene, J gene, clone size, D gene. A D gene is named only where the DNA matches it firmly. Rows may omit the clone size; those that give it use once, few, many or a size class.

cdr3_nt: TGTGCCAGCAAATCCGTATTTGACAGGGGGAAGAATGAGCAGTTCTTC; cdr3_aa: CASKSVFDRGKNEQFF; v_call: TRBV27; j_call: TRBJ2-1; clone_size: -; d_call: TRBD1
cdr3_nt: TGTGCCAGCAGTTTGCGACTGGGCAGGGCGGAGACCCAGTACTTC; cdr3_aa: CASSLRLGRAETQYF; v_call: TRBV27; j_call: TRBJ2-5; clone_size: -; d_call: -
cdr3_nt: TGCGCCAGCAGCCAAGCCCTCGGAACAACTAATGAAAAACTGTTTTTT; cdr3_aa: CASSQALGTTNEKLFF; v_call: TRBV4-1; j_call: TRBJ1-4; clone_size: -; d_call: -
cdr3_nt: TGTGCCAGTAGTATAGGGACTAGCGGGACCAATACGCAGTATTTT; cdr3_aa: CASSIGTSGTNTQYF; v_call: TRBV19; j_call: TRBJ2-3; clone_size: few; d_call: TRBD2
cdr3_nt: TGTGCCAGCAGCCCAACTCGTGGGACTGAAGCTTTCTTT; cdr3_aa: CASSPTRGTEAFF; v_call: TRBV6-5; j_call: TRBJ1-1; clone_size: few; d_call: -
cdr3_nt: TGTGCCAGTAGTATATCACTAGCGGGAGGGAGCTCCTACAATGAGCAGTTCTTC; cdr3_aa: CASSISLAGGSSYNEQFF; v_call: TRBV19; j_call: TRBJ2-1; clone_size: -; d_call: TRBD2
cdr3_nt: TGTGCCAGCACCCTTCTCGGCGGAGGAGAGACCCAGTACTTC; cdr3_aa: CASTLLGGGETQYF; v_call: TRBV28; j_call: TRBJ2-5; clone_size: few; d_call: -
cdr3_nt: TGCGCCAGCAGCGCGCTCATAACACCGGGACAGTTCAAAAATGAGCAGTTCTTC; cdr3_aa: CASSALITPGQFKNEQFF; v_call: TRBV5-1; j_call: TRBJ2-1; clone_size: -; d_call: TRBD1
cdr3_nt: TGCGCCAGCAGCGGGGGGGATTCCCAAGAGACCCAGTACTTC; cdr3_aa: CASSGGDSQETQYF; v_call: TRBV5-1; j_call: TRBJ2-5; clone_size: -; d_call: TRBD2
cdr3_nt: TGTGCCAGCAGCAAAGGGATGACAGTATATAGCAATCAGCCCCAGCATTTT; cdr3_aa: CASSKGMTVYSNQPQHF; v_call: TRBV21-1; j_call: TRBJ1-5; clone_size: -; d_call: -
cdr3_nt: TGTGCCAGCAGCACACAGGGTTGGTCTGAAGCTTTCTTT; cdr3_aa: CASSTQGWSEAFF; v_call: TRBV11-1; j_call: TRBJ1-1; clone_size: -; d_call: -
cdr3_nt: TGTGCCAGCAGCTTCGGGACTAGCGGGAGGTTTGAGCAGTACTTC; cdr3_aa: CASSFGTSGRFEQYF; v_call: TRBV11-1; j_call: TRBJ2-7; clone_size: medium-sized; d_call: TRBD2
cdr3_nt: TGTGCCAGCAGTTTATCGACTAGCGGGTTAGGTGAGCAGTTCTTC; cdr3_aa: CASSLSTSGLGEQFF; v_call: TRBV27; j_call: TRBJ2-1; clone_size: -; d_call: TRBD2
cdr3_nt: TGTGCCAGCACCCACGGCGGGAGCTTTGATGAGCAGTTCTTC; cdr3_aa: CASTHGGSFDEQFF; v_call: TRBV27; j_call: TRBJ2-1; clone_size: -; d_call: TRBD2
cdr3_nt: TGTGCCAGCAGCTTAGGCAATGAGCAGTTCTTC; cdr3_aa: CASSLGNEQFF; v_call: TRBV11-3; j_call: TRBJ2-1; clone_size: -; d_call: -
cdr3_nt: TGCAGCGGATACTCCACAGGGGAATATGGCTACACCTTC; cdr3_aa: CSGYSTGEYGYTF; v_call: TRBV29-1; j_call: TRBJ1-2; clone_size: -; d_call: TRBD1
cdr3_nt: TGCGCCAGCAGCCAAAATGCGGGGGGCACCGGGGAGCTGTTTTTT; cdr3_aa: CASSQNAGGTGELFF; v_call: TRBV4-1; j_call: TRBJ2-2; clone_size: few; d_call: TRBD2
cdr3_nt: TGCAGCGTGGTGGGGTGGGGACAGGGAAATGGCTACACCTTC; cdr3_aa: CSVVGWGQGNGYTF; v_call: TRBV29-1; j_call: TRBJ1-2; clone_size: -; d_call: TRBD1
cdr3_nt: TGTGCCAGCAGCAAAGGACGGACGAACACCGGGGAGCTGTTTTTT; cdr3_aa: CASSKGRTNTGELFF; v_call: TRBV5-4; j_call: TRBJ2-2; clone_size: once; d_call: -
cdr3_nt: TGTGCCAGCAGTTTTCGTAGGGCGGGTTTCGGACAGGGGGTAAGCAATCAGCCCCAGCATTTT; cdr3_aa: CASSFRRAGFGQGVSNQPQHF; v_call: TRBV28; j_call: TRBJ1-5; clone_size: few; d_call: TRBD1
cdr3_nt: TGTGCCACCTCGGGGGGTAGGTCTTCGTTCAATGAGCAGTTCTTC; cdr3_aa: CATSGGRSSFNEQFF; v_call: TRBV19; j_call: TRBJ2-1; clone_size: -; d_call: TRBD2
cdr3_nt: TGTGCTAGTGGTATTGGCAGGGTATGGGGACAAGAGACCCAGTACTTC; cdr3_aa: CASGIGRVWGQETQYF; v_call: TRBV12-5; j_call: TRBJ2-5; clone_size: -; d_call: -
cdr3_nt: TGTGCCAGCAGTGATCCTGGACAGGCCTCCTACGAGCAGTACTTC; cdr3_aa: CASSDPGQASYEQYF; v_call: TRBV2; j_call: TRBJ2-7; clone_size: -; d_call: TRBD1
cdr3_nt: TGTGCCAGCAGCTTATCCGGCCATACTGAAGCTTTCTTT; cdr3_aa: CASSLSGHTEAFF; v_call: TRBV7-9; j_call: TRBJ1-1; clone_size: few; d_call: -
cdr3_nt: TGTGCCAGCAGTCCTGGAGAGGGGGCGCGTGGCTACACCTTC; cdr3_aa: CASSPGEGARGYTF; v_call: TRBV6-5; j_call: TRBJ1-2; clone_size: -; d_call: TRBD1
cdr3_nt: TGTGCCAGCAGAACAACAGGGCTGGGTGAAGCTTTCTTT; cdr3_aa: CASRTTGLGEAFF; v_call: TRBV28; j_call: TRBJ1-1; clone_size: -; d_call: -
cdr3_nt: TGCGCCAGCAGCTTCAGGGGAACTAATGAAAAACTGTTTTTT; cdr3_aa: CASSFRGTNEKLFF; v_call: TRBV5-1; j_call: TRBJ1-4; clone_size: once; d_call: -
cdr3_nt: TGTGCCAGCAGCGTTAAAGCAGGGAGATGGGGGTTTGAAGCTTTCTTT; cdr3_aa: CASSVKAGRWGFEAFF; v_call: TRBV9; j_call: TRBJ1-1; clone_size: -; d_call: -
cdr3_nt: TGCGCCAGCAGCCATCGGTTACTAGGATCCTACGAGCAGTACTTC; cdr3_aa: CASSHRLLGSYEQYF; v_call: TRBV4-1; j_call: TRBJ2-7; clone_size: -; d_call: -
cdr3_nt: TGTGCCAGCAGTTTAGCGGGAGGGGGCACAGATACGCAGTATTTT; cdr3_aa: CASSLAGGGTDTQYF; v_call: TRBV2; j_call: TRBJ2-3; clone_size: few; d_call: TRBD2
cdr3_nt: TGTGCCAGCAGTGAAGATCGTACAACCTACGAGCAGTACTTC; cdr3_aa: CASSEDRTTYEQYF; v_call: TRBV2; j_call: TRBJ2-7; clone_size: -; d_call: -
cdr3_nt: TGTGCCAGCAGTTCCACCCCTTATAAGAACACCGGGGAGCTGTTTTTT; cdr3_aa: CASSSTPYKNTGELFF; v_call: TRBV6-6; j_call: TRBJ2-2; clone_size: few; d_call: -
cdr3_nt: TGTGCCAGCACCACTTGGGTTGGGACTGGTTCCTACGAGCAGTACTTC; cdr3_aa: CASTTWVGTGSYEQYF; v_call: TRBV27; j_call: TRBJ2-7; clone_size: -; d_call: -
cdr3_nt: TGTGCCAGCTCACCATTTGGGACAGGCTCTGGAAACACCATATATTTT; cdr3_aa: CASSPFGTGSGNTIYF; v_call: TRBV18; j_call: TRBJ1-3; clone_size: -; d_call: TRBD1
cdr3_nt: TGTGCCAGCAGGGCTAGCGGGGGGGTCCACGAGCAGTACTTC; cdr3_aa: CASRASGGVHEQYF; v_call: TRBV6-5; j_call: TRBJ2-7; clone_size: -; d_call: TRBD2
cdr3_nt: TGTGCCAGCAGCCTAGCGGGAGTAGTAGAGACCCAGTACTTC; cdr3_aa: CASSLAGVVETQYF; v_call: TRBV5-6; j_call: TRBJ2-5; clone_size: -; d_call: TRBD2
cdr3_nt: TGTGCCAGCCGAACGTCGGTGAACACCGGGGAGCTGTTTTTT; cdr3_aa: CASRTSVNTGELFF; v_call: TRBV7-3; j_call: TRBJ2-2; clone_size: few; d_call: -
cdr3_nt: TGTGCCAGCAGCGCTAACGCTTCCCAGTGGAATGGCTACACCTTC; cdr3_aa: CASSANASQWNGYTF; v_call: TRBV5-5; j_call: TRBJ1-2; clone_size: -; d_call: -
cdr3_nt: TGTGCCAGCAGCCGAGCGGGAGCCGACAATGAGCAGTTCTTC; cdr3_aa: CASSRAGADNEQFF; v_call: TRBV6-1; j_call: TRBJ2-1; clone_size: -; d_call: TRBD2
cdr3_nt: TGTGCCACCAGCAGAGGGGGAGACGGTTCACCCCTCCACTTT; cdr3_aa: CATSRGGDGSPLHF; v_call: TRBV15; j_call: TRBJ1-6; clone_size: -; d_call: -
cdr3_nt: TGTGCCAGCAGCGTAGCTGACAGCTATGGCTACACCTTC; cdr3_aa: CASSVADSYGYTF; v_call: TRBV9; j_call: TRBJ1-2; clone_size: medium-sized; d_call: -